These T cell receptor beta chains were read from a single sample in a study of OX40 agonist ivuxolimab in advanced cancers. The assay was immunoSEQ multiplex PCR, and TCRdb's table has in-frame clones only and misses some. The top ten clones hold roughly 30% of a sample with around 22,000 clones, almost 85% of them seen once. This specimen was CD4+ or CD8+ T cells sorted from blood, taken in a trial of the OX40 agonist ivuxolimab. These receptors originate from an adult with an advanced solid tumor such as melanoma, head and neck, liver or kidney cancer. Both conserved end residues are part of each CDR3. D genes are given only for firm matches. Clone size is not always given. Where it is, it says once, few, many or a class for expanded clones.

cdr3_nt: TGTGCCAGCAGCTCGCCTTTGACAGGGTCGTACTATGGCTACACCTTC
cdr3_aa: CASSSPLTGSYYGYTF
clone_size: few
v_call: TRBV7-9
d_call: TRBD1
j_call: TRBJ1-2

cdr3_nt: TGTGCCAGCAGTTTATACCGCACAGATACGCAGTATTTT
cdr3_aa: CASSLYRTDTQYF
clone_size: NA
v_call: TRBV27
d_call: NA
j_call: TRBJ2-3

cdr3_nt: TGTGCCACCCCGTCCCCCGGGACCAAAGGGGGGGATACGCAGTATTTT
cdr3_aa: CATPSPGTKGGDTQYF
clone_size: NA
v_call: TRBV2
d_call: NA
j_call: TRBJ2-3

cdr3_nt: TGTGCCAGCAGTTTAGGAAGGACCGTTGGCTACACCTTC
cdr3_aa: CASSLGRTVGYTF
clone_size: NA
v_call: TRBV27
d_call: NA
j_call: TRBJ1-2

cdr3_nt: TGTGCCAGCAGCTTAGATCATGGGGCTGAAGCTTTCTTT
cdr3_aa: CASSLDHGAEAFF
clone_size: NA
v_call: TRBV11-3
d_call: NA
j_call: TRBJ1-1

cdr3_nt: TGCGCCAGCAGCTTGGACGGCTCTGGGGCCAACGTCCTGACTTTC
cdr3_aa: CASSLDGSGANVLTF
clone_size: once
v_call: TRBV5-1
d_call: NA
j_call: TRBJ2-6

cdr3_nt: TGTGCCAGCAGCCTCTCGGGACCTCTGGGAGGCTACACCTTC
cdr3_aa: CASSLSGPLGGYTF
clone_size: NA
v_call: TRBV11-1
d_call: NA
j_call: TRBJ1-2

cdr3_nt: TGCGCCAGCAGCCAGGATGGACTAGCGGGAGGGGGCTACAATGAGCAGTTCTTC
cdr3_aa: CASSQDGLAGGGYNEQFF
clone_size: few
v_call: TRBV4-1
d_call: TRBD2
j_call: TRBJ2-1

cdr3_nt: TGTGCCAGTAGTATGTTCCGGACTGAGGAAGCTTTCTTT
cdr3_aa: CASSMFRTEEAFF
clone_size: NA
v_call: TRBV19
d_call: NA
j_call: TRBJ1-1

cdr3_nt: TGTGCCAGCAGCTGGGGGGACAATGAGCAGTTCTTC
cdr3_aa: CASSWGDNEQFF
clone_size: NA
v_call: TRBV5-6
d_call: NA
j_call: TRBJ2-1

cdr3_nt: TGTGCCAGCATCGACCGCAAGCGGGAGAGCTCCTACGAGCAGTACTTC
cdr3_aa: CASIDRKRESSYEQYF
clone_size: NA
v_call: TRBV2
d_call: TRBD2
j_call: TRBJ2-7

cdr3_nt: TGTGCCAGTAGTGTCCCGGGATACAGCGAGCAGTACTTC
cdr3_aa: CASSVPGYSEQYF
clone_size: few
v_call: TRBV19
d_call: NA
j_call: TRBJ2-7

cdr3_nt: TGTGCCTGGAGTGGCGGGGTCCCTTCTCCTTACGAGCAGTACTTC
cdr3_aa: CAWSGGVPSPYEQYF
clone_size: once
v_call: TRBV30
d_call: NA
j_call: TRBJ2-7

cdr3_nt: TGTGCCAGCAGCTGGGGGGGCAGCTCCTACGAGCAGTACTTC
cdr3_aa: CASSWGGSSYEQYF
clone_size: NA
v_call: TRBV11-2
d_call: NA
j_call: TRBJ2-7

cdr3_nt: TGTGCCAGCAGCGCTCGACGGACAGATACGCAGTATTTT
cdr3_aa: CASSARRTDTQYF
clone_size: NA
v_call: TRBV27
d_call: NA
j_call: TRBJ2-3

cdr3_nt: TGTGCCAGCAGCCTCTCCTACGAGCAGTACTTC
cdr3_aa: CASSLSYEQYF
clone_size: NA
v_call: TRBV7-9
d_call: NA
j_call: TRBJ2-7

cdr3_nt: TGTGCCAGCAGTTGGGGACTAGCGGGAGGCATCTCCTACAATGAGCAGTTCTTC
cdr3_aa: CASSWGLAGGISYNEQFF
clone_size: once
v_call: TRBV27
d_call: TRBD2
j_call: TRBJ2-1

cdr3_nt: TGCGCCAGCAGCTTTCGGACTAGCGGGAGCTACGAGCAGTACTTC
cdr3_aa: CASSFRTSGSYEQYF
clone_size: NA
v_call: TRBV4-1
d_call: TRBD2
j_call: TRBJ2-7

cdr3_nt: TGTGCCAGCAGCTTGGGTTCTAGTTACGAGACCCAGTACTTC
cdr3_aa: CASSLGSSYETQYF
clone_size: NA
v_call: TRBV7-9
d_call: NA
j_call: TRBJ2-5

cdr3_nt: TGTGCCAGCAACGAAGCGGGAGAAAACATTCAGTACTTC
cdr3_aa: CASNEAGENIQYF
clone_size: once
v_call: TRBV11-3
d_call: TRBD2
j_call: TRBJ2-4

cdr3_nt: TGTGCCAGCAGTTACTCTAAGGGGACCAGGACCTACGAGCAGTACTTC
cdr3_aa: CASSYSKGTRTYEQYF
clone_size: NA
v_call: TRBV6-5
d_call: NA
j_call: TRBJ2-7

cdr3_nt: TGCGCCAGCAGTACAGGGTACACTGAAGCTTTCTTT
cdr3_aa: CASSTGYTEAFF
clone_size: NA
v_call: TRBV5-1
d_call: NA
j_call: TRBJ1-1

cdr3_nt: TGCGCCAGCCGGGTTAGCTTAACCTACGAGCAGTACTTC
cdr3_aa: CASRVSLTYEQYF
clone_size: NA
v_call: TRBV5-1
d_call: NA
j_call: TRBJ2-7

cdr3_nt: TGTGCCAGCAGTTTCGTGGGTGGCAGGGGTGGCCAAGAGACCCAGTACTTC
cdr3_aa: CASSFVGGRGGQETQYF
clone_size: NA
v_call: TRBV27
d_call: NA
j_call: TRBJ2-5

cdr3_nt: TGCGCCAGCAGCCAGGGTTCTGCAGGGGGCTCCTACGAGCAGTACTTC
cdr3_aa: CASSQGSAGGSYEQYF
clone_size: NA
v_call: TRBV4-1
d_call: TRBD1
j_call: TRBJ2-7

cdr3_nt: TGCGCCAGCAGGGTCGACAGCTCCTACAATGAGCAGTTCTTC
cdr3_aa: CASRVDSSYNEQFF
clone_size: NA
v_call: TRBV5-1
d_call: NA
j_call: TRBJ2-1

cdr3_nt: TGTGCCAGCAGCGTACGGGCAGCCGACCCCACCTTC
cdr3_aa: CASSVRAADPTF
clone_size: medium-sized
v_call: TRBV9
d_call: NA
j_call: TRBJ1-2

cdr3_nt: TGTGCCAGCAGAACCAGGGGAGAGAGGTCAGATACGCAGTATTTT
cdr3_aa: CASRTRGERSDTQYF
clone_size: NA
v_call: TRBV13
d_call: NA
j_call: TRBJ2-3

cdr3_nt: TGTGCCAGTAGCAAATGGCCGGACAGCAACTATGGCTACACCTTC
cdr3_aa: CASSKWPDSNYGYTF
clone_size: NA
v_call: TRBV19
d_call: NA
j_call: TRBJ1-2

cdr3_nt: TGTGCCAGCAACCAACTAGCGGGAGGGCCTCAGAGTGAGCAGTTCTTC
cdr3_aa: CASNQLAGGPQSEQFF
clone_size: NA
v_call: TRBV27
d_call: TRBD2
j_call: TRBJ2-1